The 21 T cell receptor beta chains below were found in one sample sequenced in a study of cytomegalovirus exposure and HLA in healthy donors. The method was immunoSEQ multiplex PCR; TCRdb's version includes in-frame clones alone and lacks a portion of them. This sample has approximately 300,000 clones, with roughly 89% found just once. Sequenced material: PBMCs. These receptors all come from a woman aged 18-29 years in good health and CMV-seronegative.

The V gene is TRBV4-2, the J gene TRBJ1-1; D gene unclear. This CDR3 has 13 amino acids. Germline V CDR1 and CDR2: LGHNA, YNFKEQ. V was pared by 4 bases and J by 0 bases, with 6 bases between. In DNA form, the CDR3 reads TGTGCCAGCAGCCCCCAAATGAACACTGAAGCTTTCTTT. It encodes CASSPQMNTEAFF.

This clone turned up a few times. The rearrangement joins TRBV25-1 to TRBJ2-7; 7 nucleotides align to TRBD1. V trimming: 0 bases; J trimming: 5 bases; junction bases outside the gene matches: 10. The CDR3 totals 16 residues. Germline V CDR1 and CDR2: MGHDK, SYGVNS. In nucleotides, the CDR3 is TGTGCCAGCAGTGAATACCGCGGGCAGGGGGTGGACGAGCAGTACTTC. It encodes CASSEYRGQGVDEQYF.

The chain employs TRBV11-2 and TRBJ2-1, with D maybe TRBD2 (5 bases). The CDR3 is 15 amino acids. Germline CDR1 is SGHAT and CDR2 is FQNNGV. Trimming pared 3 bases from V and 10 bases from J, leaving 19 bases between. CDR3 DNA: TGTGCCAGCAGCTTTACGGACTCTACTAATAGGGAGCAGTTCTTC. Its translation: CASSFTDSTNREQFF.

The chain employs TRBV18 and TRBJ1-1; unclear D gene. V was cut by 0 bases and J by 0 bases, with 14 bases left in between. The germline CDR1 and CDR2 sequences are KGHSH and LQKENI. The CDR3 has 17 amino acids. CDR3 sequence: CASSPPIYEQMNTEAFF. The CDR3 DNA reads TGTGCCAGCTCACCACCGATTTATGAACAAATGAACACTGAAGCTTTCTTT.

The chain uses TRBV27 and TRBJ2-7, with D perhaps matching TRBD2 (6 bases). The CDR3 sequence is 14 residues long. Germline CDR1 reads MNHEY; CDR2 reads SMNVEV (reference sequence). Trimming removed 2 bases at V and 3 bases at J, with 11 bases between. The CDR3 sequence: CASSLGDSIYEQYF. For the CDR3, the DNA is TGTGCCAGCAGTTTAGGGGACTCGATCTACGAGCAGTACTTC.

V usage is TRBV9 and J usage is TRBJ2-7; TRBD2 matches 10 bases. The J segment lost 1 base and the V segment lost 2 bases, leaving 6 bases of the junction unmatched. The V gene's germline CDR1 is SGDLS and CDR2 YYNGEE. The CDR3 has 16 residues. CDR3 in DNA: TGTGCCAGCAGCGTCACCGGGACTAGCGCATCCTACGAGCAGTACTTC. Translated, it gives CASSVTGTSASYEQYF.

This clone was counted a single time. The rearrangement joins TRBV11-2 to TRBJ2-5; D possibly corresponds to TRBD1 (5 bases). Germline-derived CDR1 and CDR2 are SGHAT and FQNNGV. Trimming shortened V by 7 bases and J by 5 bases, and 8 bases separated the two germline ends. This CDR3 has 11 amino acids. For the CDR3, the DNA is TGTGCCAGCACACCAGGGGAGACCCAGTACTTC. It yields the protein CASTPGETQYF. The full variable domain, its missing parts supplied by reference TRBV11-2 and TRBJ2-5, is EAGVAQSPRYKIIEKRQSVAFWCNPISGHATLYWYQQILGQGPKLLIQFQNNGVVDDSQLPKDRFSAERLKGVDSTLKIQPAKLEDSAVYLCASTPGETQYFGPGTRLLVL.

The rearrangement uses TRBV28 and TRBJ2-7; 8 bases agree with TRBD1. The CDR3 length is 17 residues. Per germline, CDR1 MDHEN and CDR2 SYDVKM. Trimming at V came to 9 bases and at J to 2 bases, leaving 18 bases not matched to a gene. The CDR3 loop is CASGPTGADNAAYEQYF. The CDR3 nucleotides read TGTGCCAGTGGGCCGACAGGGGCGGACAATGCGGCCTACGAGCAGTACTTC.

This clone was detected once. The chain joins TRBV10-3 to TRBJ2-7; 8 bases match TRBD2. Looked up from germline, CDR1 is ENHRY and CDR2 is SYGVKD. This CDR3 spans 15 amino acids. The junction had 7 bases not matched to a gene; V was cut back by 6 bases and J by 0 bases. Written as DNA, the CDR3 is TGTGCCATCAGGACGCGGGAGGCACACTCCTACGAGCAGTACTTC. Translated, it gives CAIRTREAHSYEQYF.

This clone was found once. This chain links TRBV9 with TRBJ2-3, with 8 bases matching TRBD2. The CDR3 totals 15 residues. After removal of 2 bases from V and 0 bases from J, the junction contained 2 bases not matched to a gene. Per the germline V gene, CDR1 is SGDLS and CDR2 is YYNGEE. The CDR3 reads CASSVSGSSTDTQYF. Written as DNA, the CDR3 is TGTGCCAGCAGCGTCAGCGGGAGCAGCACAGATACGCAGTATTTT. Variable domain in full (rest from reference TRBV9 and TRBJ2-3): DSGVTQTPKHLITATGQRVTLRCSPRSGDLSVYWYQQSLDQGLQFLIQYYNGEERAKGNILERFSAQQFPDLHSELNLSSLELGDSALYFCASSVSGSSTDTQYFGPGTRLTVL.

The chain uses TRBV5-1 and TRBJ2-7; D is possibly TRBD2 (6 bases). Germline CDR1 is SGHRS and CDR2 is YFSETQ. V gave up 2 bases and J gave up 6 bases, with 12 bases separating them. The length of the CDR3 is 13 residues. The CDR3 loop reads CASSFSGVGEQYF. CDR3 nucleotide sequence: TGCGCCAGCAGCTTTTCGGGGGTGGGCGAGCAGTACTTC. The full variable domain, its missing parts supplied by reference TRBV5-1 and TRBJ2-7, is KAGVTQTPRYLIKTRGQQVTLSCSPISGHRSVSWYQQTPGQGLQFLFEYFSETQRNKGNFPGRFSGRQFSNSRSEMNVSTLELGDSALYLCASSFSGVGEQYFGPGTRLTVT.

The J gene is TRBJ1-2, the V gene TRBV6-5, with D perhaps TRBD1 (6 bases). The CDR3 contains 15 residues. CDR1 and CDR2 (germline): MNHEY, SVGAGI. The V end lost 2 bases, the J end lost 5 bases, and 15 bases lay between the germline ends. The DNA of the CDR3 is TGTGCCAGCAGTTACACTAGGGGGTCTGGGTATGGCTACACCTTC. As protein: CASSYTRGSGYGYTF.

Only a few counts were recorded for this clone. The chain is built from TRBV4-2 and TRBJ1-5, with D tentatively TRBD1 (5 bases). Germline CDR1 reads LGHNA; CDR2 reads YNFKEQ. V lost 0 bases and J 3 bases, leaving 15 bases between the germline ends. The CDR3 is made up of 17 amino acids. The CDR3: CASSQDHSPGSNQPQHF. Here the CDR3 DNA reads TGTGCCAGCAGCCAAGATCATTCCCCAGGGTCCAATCAGCCCCAGCATTTT.

The chain recombines TRBV27 with TRBJ2-1; 9 bases fit TRBD2. This CDR3 spans 15 amino acids. Trimming removed 5 bases from V and 0 bases from J; junction bases left unmatched: 2. Germline CDR1 reads MNHEY; CDR2 reads SMNVEV (reference sequence). The CDR3 DNA sequence: TGTGCCAGCAGTGATAGCGGGAGCTCCTACAATGAGCAGTTCTTC. Amino acids: CASSDSGSSYNEQFF.

V is TRBV2 and J is TRBJ2-7; 8 bases line up with TRBD2. CDR3 length equals 16 residues. V lost 5 bases, J lost 0 bases, and 9 bases stayed unmatched. The V gene's germline CDR1 is SNHLY and CDR2 FYNNEI. This CDR3 is CASSRVAGRSSYEQYF. CDR3 sequence (DNA): TGTGCCAGCAGTCGGGTAGCGGGGAGGAGCTCCTACGAGCAGTACTTC.

The CDR3 DNA follows: TGTGCCAGCAGCCCGATTCCCGTTGCCGCGGGTGGCTACACCTTC. Its translation is CASSPIPVAAGGYTF. The chain is built from TRBV7-8 and TRBJ1-2; no clear D gene. The germline CDR1 and CDR2 sequences are SGHVS and FQNEAQ. Deletions cut 5 bases from V and 7 bases from J, with 20 bases between. The CDR3 consists of 15 residues.

The rearrangement links TRBV10-3 to TRBJ2-3, with TRBD2 identical over 12 bases. CDR3 length: 14 amino acids. Germline CDR1 ENHRY, CDR2 SYGVKD. J lost 6 bases, V lost 7 bases, and 5 bases had no gene match. The CDR3 protein is CAITELAGGDTQYF. The CDR3 DNA is TGTGCCATCACCGAACTAGCGGGGGGTGATACGCAGTATTTT.

The chain has TRBV14 and TRBJ2-1; 8 bases fit TRBD2. The V gene end was trimmed by 2 bases and the J gene end by 4 bases; junction bases not matched to a gene: 4. The CDR3 covers 15 residues. Germline CDR1 SGHDN, CDR2 FVKESK. The CDR3 DNA sequence: TGTGCCAGCAGCCAAATGGGACTAGGGTACAATGAGCAGTTCTTC. It yields the protein CASSQMGLGYNEQFF. Full variable domain (outside the CDR3, taken from reference TRBV14 and TRBJ2-1): EAGVTQFPSHSVIEKGQTVTLRCDPISGHDNLYWYRRVMGKEIKFLLHFVKESKQDESGMPNNRFLAERTGGTYSTLKVQPAELEDSGVYFCASSQMGLGYNEQFFGPGTRLTVL.

V is TRBV6-1 and J is TRBJ2-3; 11 bases are shared with TRBD2. V lost 8 bases and J lost 4; bases outside the gene matches: 5. This CDR3 region has 14 residues. The germline gives CDR1 MNHNS, CDR2 SASEGT. The CDR3 nucleotides are TGTGCCAGCGGAACTAGCGGGAGACCAGATACGCAGTATTTT. Amino acids: CASGTSGRPDTQYF.

This clone appeared many times. The chain is built from TRBV30 and TRBJ2-7; maybe TRBD2 (6 bases). The CDR3 spans 12 residues. V gave up 1 base and J gave up 3 bases, with 7 bases separating them. Per the germline V gene, CDR1 is GTSNPN and CDR2 is SVGIG (reference sequence). The CDR3: CAWSDGGYEQYF. The CDR3 DNA follows: TGTGCCTGGAGTGACGGGGGCTACGAGCAGTACTTC.

The CDR3 DNA sequence: TGTGCCAGCAGCCAAGGGGGGAGGCGAGATCAGCCCCAGCATTTT. Its translation is CASSQGGRRDQPQHF. This chain joins TRBV4-2 and TRBJ1-5; D is possibly TRBD1 (5 bases). The V end was cut by 1 base, the J end by 5 bases, with 12 bases between. Germline V CDR1 and CDR2: LGHNA, YNFKEQ. This CDR3 is 15 amino acids long.